This is a list of T cell receptor beta chains from one sample in a study of PD-1 blockade in classical Hodgkin lymphoma. Generated by immunoSEQ multiplex PCR, the TCRdb table keeps only in-frame clones and is missing some. The sample lists about 28,000 clones; 85% to 90% were seen once. The material was CD8+ T cells from blood, obtained at baseline. The receptor source for this set is a human donor with classical Hodgkin lymphoma. Each CDR3 is given with its conserved first and last residue. Each record gives: V gene, clone size, J gene, D gene, CDR3 protein, CDR3 DNA. A D gene is named only where the DNA matches it firmly. Size is stated for part of the rows, as once, few or many counts, or as a class when the clone is expanded.

TRBV7-5	.	TRBJ2-2	.	CVRRRGHLSNTGELFF	TGTGTCAGAAGGCGCGGACATCTATCGAACACCGGGGAGCTGTTTTTT
TRBV27	.	TRBJ2-1	.	CASSSGGSYNEQFF	TGTGCCAGCAGTTCTGGCGGCTCCTACAATGAGCAGTTCTTC
TRBV30	few	TRBJ1-1	.	CAWFGNTEAFF	TGTGCCTGGTTCGGGAACACTGAAGCTTTCTTT
TRBV19	once	TRBJ1-4	TRBD1	CASSVDRVGEKLFF	TGTGCCAGTAGTGTCGACAGGGTAGGAGAAAAACTGTTTTTT
TRBV6-1	.	TRBJ2-1	.	CASSEVEVQGEQFF	TGTGCCAGCAGTGAGGTTGAGGTCCAGGGTGAGCAGTTCTTC
TRBV28	.	TRBJ2-3	.	CASSTTTRGDTQYF	TGTGCCAGCAGTACGACTACGAGGGGAGATACGCAGTATTTT
TRBV6-5	.	TRBJ2-7	TRBD2	CASSYPWEGTYEQYF	TGTGCCAGCAGTTACCCCTGGGAGGGGACCTACGAGCAGTACTTC
TRBV9	.	TRBJ1-3	.	CASSVGTGGPSGNTIYF	TGTGCCAGCAGCGTAGGAACGGGGGGGCCCTCTGGAAACACCATATATTTT
TRBV7-9	.	TRBJ1-2	.	CASSPRTKAGYTF	TGTGCCAGCAGCCCACGGACAAAGGCTGGCTACACCTTC
TRBV27	.	TRBJ2-5	.	CASSLSFRGQETQYF	TGTGCCAGCAGTTTATCTTTCCGGGGACAAGAGACCCAGTACTTC
TRBV21-1	.	TRBJ2-7	.	CASSSGKGRYF	TGTGCCAGCAGCTCGGGTAAAGGTAGGTACTTC
TRBV6-4	.	TRBJ2-1	.	CASSEWLYNEQFF	TGTGCCAGCAGTGAATGGCTTTACAATGAGCAGTTCTTC
TRBV7-6	.	TRBJ2-7	.	CASSFSAGDSPYEQYF	TGTGCCAGCAGCTTTAGCGCGGGGGACAGCCCCTACGAGCAGTACTTC
TRBV10-3	.	TRBJ2-3	TRBD1	CAISERQGSTDTQYF	TGTGCCATCAGTGAGAGACAGGGGAGCACAGATACGCAGTATTTT
TRBV9	.	TRBJ2-7	TRBD2	CASSVGGGTSRSSYEQYF	TGTGCCAGCAGCGTAGGAGGGGGGACTAGCCGCAGCTCCTACGAGCAGTACTTC
TRBV7-6	.	TRBJ2-3	.	CASSLAGEVGDTQYF	TGTGCCAGCAGCTTAGCCGGCGAGGTCGGAGATACGCAGTATTTT
TRBV5-1	.	TRBJ2-7	TRBD1	CASSEFRDRGYEQYF	TGCGCCAGCAGCGAATTCCGGGACAGGGGGTACGAGCAGTACTTC
TRBV9	.	TRBJ2-5	.	CASSVEGGKETQYF	TGTGCCAGCAGCGTAGAGGGAGGAAAGGAGACCCAGTACTTC
TRBV7-8	.	TRBJ2-1	TRBD2	CASSLYRLADNEQFF	TGTGCCAGCAGCTTATATAGACTAGCGGACAATGAGCAGTTCTTC
TRBV5-6	.	TRBJ2-5	TRBD2	CASSPPSGQTQYF	TGTGCCAGCAGCCCTCCTAGCGGCCAGACCCAGTACTTC
TRBV21-1	.	TRBJ1-2	.	CASSNGGRGRDGYTF	TGTGCCAGCAGCAATGGCGGGCGGGGACGAGATGGCTACACCTTC
TRBV14	.	TRBJ2-7	.	CASSLAYEQYF	TGTGCCAGCAGCCTCGCCTACGAGCAGTACTTC
TRBV29-1	.	TRBJ2-7	TRBD1	CSVEGYGTDYEQYF	TGCAGCGTTGAAGGGTACGGGACAGACTACGAGCAGTACTTC
TRBV2	.	TRBJ1-1	.	CASLGGATEAFF	TGTGCCAGCTTGGGTGGGGCCACTGAAGCTTTCTTT
TRBV6-1	.	TRBJ1-1	.	CASSEALGPLEAFF	TGTGCCAGCAGTGAAGCGCTGGGACCTCTTGAAGCTTTCTTT
TRBV4-1	.	TRBJ1-1	TRBD1	CASSQPTGARLHNTEAFF	TGCGCCAGCAGCCAACCTACAGGGGCCAGACTTCACAACACTGAAGCTTTCTTT
TRBV9	.	TRBJ2-3	.	CASSAAGSTDTQYF	TGTGCCAGCAGCGCCGCCGGAAGCACAGATACGCAGTATTTT
TRBV9	once	TRBJ2-1	TRBD2	CASSPGEGRSYNEQFF	TGTGCCAGCAGCCCCGGGGAGGGCCGATCCTACAATGAGCAGTTCTTC
TRBV10-3	few	TRBJ1-2	.	CAIQQLFGYTF	TGTGCCATACAACAGCTTTTTGGCTACACCTTC